Listed below are T cell receptor beta chains from one sample, sequenced in a study of blood T cell repertoires in COVID-19. Repertoires were generated with immunoSEQ multiplex PCR, while TCRdb's copy carries only in-frame clones and drops some. The data contain hundreds of thousands of clones, around 80% of them seen just once; the ten biggest clones take up 15% to 20%. Sequencing was carried out using peripheral blood. These receptors originate from an elderly woman with active or convalescent COVID-19. The CDR3 runs from the conserved cysteine through the conserved F or W. The D gene is left open where the match is weak. Clone size is given for some rows only: seen once, a few or many times, or a class if the clone is expanded.

j_call v_call d_call clone_size cdr3_aa cdr3_nt
TRBJ2-7 TRBV5-1 TRBD1 - CASSWTGNSYEQYF TGCGCCAGCAGCTGGACAGGGAACAGCTACGAGCAGTACTTC
TRBJ1-2 TRBV7-9 TRBD1 - CASSLGTEPRGYTF TGTGCCAGCAGCTTGGGGACAGAGCCCAGGGGCTACACCTTC
TRBJ2-3 TRBV6-6 TRBD1 - CASSAPGQGTDTQYF TGTGCCAGCAGTGCTCCGGGACAGGGAACAGATACGCAGTATTTT
TRBJ2-1 TRBV6-6 TRBD1 - CASSWDREPYNEQFF TGTGCCAGCAGTTGGGACAGGGAACCCTACAATGAGCAGTTCTTC
TRBJ1-2 TRBV2 - - CASSEIRGFLERGPEDGGYTF TGTGCCAGCAGTGAAATTCGGGGCTTCCTGGAGCGGGGTCCCGAGGATGGTGGCTACACCTTC
TRBJ2-1 TRBV7-3 - - CASSLGQGNEQFF TGTGCCAGCAGCTTAGGGCAGGGGAATGAGCAGTTCTTC
TRBJ1-6 TRBV5-1 TRBD1 - CASSPGGPGAPTGVNSPLHF TGCGCCAGCAGCCCGGGAGGTCCAGGGGCACCGACAGGGGTCAATTCACCCCTCCACTTT
TRBJ2-3 TRBV19 TRBD2 - CASSLGLAGGPDTQYF TGTGCCAGTAGTCTCGGACTAGCGGGAGGGCCGGATACGCAGTATTTT
TRBJ1-2 TRBV20-1 TRBD1 - CSASSDRAGYGYTF TGCAGTGCTAGTTCTGACAGGGCGGGCTATGGCTACACCTTC
TRBJ2-1 TRBV2 TRBD2 - CASSEGRRESSYNEQFF TGTGCCAGCAGTGAAGGGCGGCGGGAGAGCTCCTACAATGAGCAGTTCTTC
TRBJ2-7 TRBV5-3 TRBD1 once CARSLGQGSYEQYF TGTGCCAGAAGCTTGGGACAGGGGTCCTACGAGCAGTACTTC
TRBJ1-5 TRBV18 - - CASSPAYEEPQHF TGTGCCAGCTCACCAGCCTACGAGGAGCCCCAGCATTTT
TRBJ2-2 TRBV9 - - CASGGRPNTGELFF TGTGCCTCCGGCGGGCGGCCGAACACCGGGGAGCTGTTTTTT
TRBJ1-1 TRBV7-2 TRBD1 - CASSYEGAGYTEAFF TGTGCCAGCAGCTACGAGGGGGCAGGATACACTGAAGCTTTCTTT
TRBJ2-3 TRBV9 - - CASSVGGLTDTQYF TGTGCCAGCAGCGTAGGAGGGCTCACAGATACGCAGTATTTT
TRBJ2-3 TRBV6-5 - once CASSYSGRSTDTQYF TGTGCCAGCAGTTACTCTGGGAGGAGCACAGATACGCAGTATTTT
TRBJ2-2 TRBV9 TRBD2 - CASSVASGSGELFF TGTGCCAGCAGCGTAGCTAGCGGGAGCGGGGAGCTGTTTTTT
TRBJ2-2 TRBV7-2 - - CASSWVGAGTGELFF TGTGCCAGCAGCTGGGTGGGGGCAGGGACCGGGGAGCTGTTTTTT
TRBJ1-1 TRBV2 - - CASTQLENTEAFF TGTGCCAGCACCCAGCTAGAGAACACTGAAGCTTTCTTT
TRBJ2-1 TRBV7-2 TRBD2 - CASSPRTSGRVMEFF TGTGCCAGCAGCCCAAGGACTAGCGGGAGGGTCATGGAGTTCTTC
TRBJ2-7 TRBV11-2 TRBD2 - CASSRNSGRGGEQYF TGTGCCAGCAGCCGAAATAGCGGGAGAGGGGGAGAGCAGTACTTC
TRBJ1-1 TRBV6-5 - - CASRVNTEAFF TGTGCCAGCCGAGTGAACACTGAAGCTTTCTTT
TRBJ2-1 TRBV11-2 - - CASTKVQGIGNEQFF TGTGCCAGCACCAAAGTGCAGGGCATCGGGAATGAGCAGTTCTTC
TRBJ1-5 TRBV29-1 - few CSVLTGSNQPQHF TGCAGCGTTTTAACAGGTAGCAATCAGCCCCAGCATTTT
TRBJ1-1 TRBV28 - - CASSLEAGFEAFF TGTGCCAGCAGTTTAGAGGCAGGGTTTGAAGCTTTCTTT
TRBJ2-3 TRBV7-3 - - CASSLNGGAYTDTQYF TGTGCCAGCAGCTTAAACGGCGGGGCTTACACAGATACGCAGTATTTT
TRBJ2-1 TRBV7-2 TRBD2 - CASSLTSGVSYNEQFF TGTGCCAGCAGCCTGACTAGCGGGGTTTCCTACAATGAGCAGTTCTTC
TRBJ2-5 TRBV23-1 TRBD2 - CASNGTSGNQETQYF TGCGCCAGCAATGGGACTAGCGGAAACCAAGAGACCCAGTACTTC
TRBJ1-1 TRBV11-2 TRBD1 few CASSLAGTGHTEAFF TGTGCCAGCAGCTTAGCAGGGACAGGGCACACTGAAGCTTTCTTT
TRBJ2-7 TRBV20-1 - - CSARRSYEQYF TGCAGTGCTAGGCGTTCCTACGAGCAGTACTTC
TRBJ2-7 TRBV4-3 - - CASSQASITEQYF TGCGCCAGCAGCCAAGCCAGTATTACCGAGCAGTACTTC
TRBJ1-2 TRBV19 - few CASSIGRAPAGGGYTF TGTGCCAGTAGTATTGGCCGCGCTCCGGCGGGCGGGGGCTACACCTTC
TRBJ2-1 TRBV23-1 TRBD1 few CASSTGTGGYNEQFF TGCGCCAGCAGCACCGGGACAGGGGGGTACAATGAGCAGTTCTTC
TRBJ2-3 TRBV7-3 TRBD1 - CASSLQPQGAKDTQYF TGTGCCAGCAGCTTACAGCCACAGGGGGCGAAAGATACGCAGTATTTT
TRBJ2-1 TRBV19 - - CASSISFYNEQFF TGTGCCAGTAGTATCAGTTTCTACAATGAGCAGTTCTTC
TRBJ2-2 TRBV4-1 TRBD1 - CASSQVWGTGGKNTGELFF TGCGCCAGCAGCCAAGTATGGGGAACAGGGGGAAAGAACACCGGGGAGCTGTTTTTT
TRBJ1-5 TRBV2 - - CASSGEGGGQPQHF TGTGCCAGCAGTGGAGAAGGCGGGGGACAGCCCCAGCATTTT
TRBJ2-1 TRBV28 TRBD2 - CASSQHTSAGDNEQFF TGTGCCAGCAGTCAGCATACTAGCGCCGGCGACAATGAGCAGTTCTTC
TRBJ1-2 TRBV14 - - CASSSGQKANYGYTF TGTGCCAGCAGCTCGGGACAAAAAGCTAACTATGGCTACACCTTC
TRBJ1-4 TRBV5-1 TRBD1 - CASSLGTAADIEKLFF TGCGCCAGCAGCCTCGGGACAGCGGCGGACATCGAAAAACTGTTTTTT
TRBJ1-1 TRBV13 TRBD1 - CASSSPDRGMNTEAFF TGTGCCAGCAGCTCCCCGGACAGGGGAATGAACACTGAAGCTTTCTTT
TRBJ2-5 TRBV9 TRBD2 - CASSVGRSGGVETQYF TGTGCCAGCAGCGTAGGAAGGAGCGGGGGGGTAGAGACCCAGTACTTC
TRBJ2-3 TRBV28 - - CAFSAGVTDTQYF TGTGCCTTCTCTGCGGGCGTCACAGATACGCAGTATTTT
TRBJ2-7 TRBV5-1 TRBD2 few CASSLEPGTSGEQYF TGCGCCAGCAGCCTTGAACCCGGGACTAGCGGGGAGCAGTACTTC
TRBJ2-1 TRBV18 TRBD1 - CASSPRDRGPSSYNEQFF TGTGCCAGCTCACCCCGGGACAGGGGGCCAAGCTCCTACAATGAGCAGTTCTTC
TRBJ2-1 TRBV23-1 - - CASSHGTLYYYNEQFF TGCGCCAGCAGTCATGGGACTTTATACTATTACAATGAGCAGTTCTTC
TRBJ2-3 TRBV2 - - CASRLGGGRTDTQYF TGTGCCAGCAGGCTGGGAGGGGGACGCACAGATACGCAGTATTTT
TRBJ2-5 TRBV5-1 TRBD1 - CASSTLTGGFETQYF TGCGCCAGCAGCACCCTTACAGGGGGCTTTGAGACCCAGTACTTC
TRBJ1-2 TRBV18 - - CASSPGGGPYYGYTF TGTGCCAGCTCACCTGGGGGGGGACCCTACTATGGCTACACCTTC
TRBJ1-3 TRBV7-6 - - CASSLEGGDHSGNTIYF TGTGCCAGCAGCTTAGAGGGGGGGGACCACTCTGGAAACACCATATATTTT
TRBJ2-7 TRBV5-1 TRBD2 - CASAVSSGTIKEQYF TGCGCCAGCGCGGTGTCTAGCGGGACCATAAAGGAGCAGTACTTC
TRBJ2-7 TRBV3-1/TRBV3-2 TRBD2 - CASSPRGLAVWGEQYF TGTGCCAGCAGCCCCCGAGGACTAGCGGTCTGGGGAGAGCAGTACTTC
TRBJ2-2 TRBV6-6 - - CASSPSRPNTGELFF TGTGCCAGCAGTCCCTCCAGGCCGAACACCGGGGAGCTGTTTTTT
TRBJ2-7 TRBV5-5 - - CASSLTPQRREQYF TGTGCCAGCAGCTTGACCCCCCAGCGGCGGGAGCAGTACTTC
TRBJ2-7 TRBV20-1 - - CSASSPGLYAYEQYF TGCAGTGCTAGTAGCCCCGGACTATACGCCTACGAGCAGTACTTC
TRBJ1-1 TRBV5-1 - - CASSSEGRNTEAFF TGCGCCAGCAGCTCGGAGGGACGGAACACTGAAGCTTTCTTT
TRBJ2-2 TRBV7-2 TRBD1 - CASRTTGFGSGELFF TGTGCCAGCAGAACGACAGGGTTCGGCTCCGGGGAGCTGTTTTTT
TRBJ2-1 TRBV30 - - CAWSSNNEQFF TGTGCCTGGAGTTCAAACAATGAGCAGTTCTTC
TRBJ1-4 TRBV19 - - CASSKQGGGSEKLFF TGTGCCAGTAGTAAACAGGGAGGGGGAAGTGAAAAACTGTTTTTT
TRBJ1-4 TRBV15 TRBD1 - CATSRAYLGQGNEKLFF TGTGCCACCAGCAGAGCCTATTTGGGACAGGGGAATGAAAAACTGTTTTTT